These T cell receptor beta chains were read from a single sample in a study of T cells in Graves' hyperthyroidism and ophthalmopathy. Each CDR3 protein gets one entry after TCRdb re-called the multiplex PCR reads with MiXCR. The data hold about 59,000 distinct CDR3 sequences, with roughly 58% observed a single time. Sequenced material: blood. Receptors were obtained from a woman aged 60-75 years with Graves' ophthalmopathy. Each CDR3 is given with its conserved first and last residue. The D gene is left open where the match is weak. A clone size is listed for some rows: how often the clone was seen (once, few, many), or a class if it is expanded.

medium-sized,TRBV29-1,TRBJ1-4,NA,CSAKNEKLFF,TGCAGCGCCAAGAATGAAAAACTGTTTTTT
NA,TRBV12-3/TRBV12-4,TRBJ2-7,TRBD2,CADPRRGGIYEQYF,TGTGCCGATCCGCGCCGCGGGGGTATCTACGAGCAGTACTTC
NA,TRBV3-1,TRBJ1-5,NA,CASSQDAGPHNEPQHF,TGTGCCAGCAGCCAAGATGCAGGGCCCCACAATGAGCCCCAGCATTTT
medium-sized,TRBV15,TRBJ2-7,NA,CATSRDYVSHEQYF,TGTGCCACCAGCAGAGATTACGTTTCCCACGAGCAGTACTTC
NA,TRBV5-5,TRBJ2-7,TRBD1,CASSLTTGTGGAVISEQYF,TGTGCCAGCAGCTTGACTACCGGGACAGGGGGCGCGGTTATTAGCGAGCAGTACTTC
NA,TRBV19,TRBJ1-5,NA,CASSIDSGSLRYQPQHF,TGTGCCAGTAGTATAGATAGCGGGTCTTTAAGGTATCAGCCCCAGCATTTT
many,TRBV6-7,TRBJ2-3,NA,CASSYSGYGPNLPDTQYF,TGTGCCAGCAGTTACTCTGGATACGGACCTAACCTGCCGGATACGCAGTATTTT
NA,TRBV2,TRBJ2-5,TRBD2,CASSEGAGGGQETQYF,TGTGCCAGCAGTGAAGGAGCGGGGGGGGGACAAGAGACCCAGTACTTC
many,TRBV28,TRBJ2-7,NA,CASSFSRGGYEQYF,TGTGCCAGCAGTTTTTCCAGGGGAGGCTACGAGCAGTACTTC
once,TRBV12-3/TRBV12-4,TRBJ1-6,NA,CASSPFHF,TGTGCCAGCAGCCCCTTCCACTTT
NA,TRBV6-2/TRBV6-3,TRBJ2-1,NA,CASSLIKRAYSYSGQFF,TGTGCCAGCAGTCTCATTAAGCGGGCCTACTCCTACAGTGGGCAGTTCTTC
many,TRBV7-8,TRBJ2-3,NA,CASSFGSPTDTQYF,TGTGCCAGCAGCTTCGGGTCCCCCACAGATACGCAGTATTTT
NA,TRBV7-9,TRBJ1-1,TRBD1,CASSVVDRVNTEAFF,TGTGCCAGCAGCGTAGTAGACAGGGTGAACACTGAAGCTTTCTTT
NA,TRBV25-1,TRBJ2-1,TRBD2,CASSDTGTSACSYNEQFF,TGTGCCAGCAGTGACACCGGGACTAGCGCCTGCTCCTACAATGAGCAGTTCTTC
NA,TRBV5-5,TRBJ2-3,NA,CASSLRGAHTDTQYF,TGTGCCAGCAGCTTGCGCGGGGCCCACACAGATACGCAGTATTTT
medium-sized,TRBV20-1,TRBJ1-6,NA,CSARPTGTLNSPLHF,TGCAGTGCTAGACCGACTGGAACTTTAAATTCACCCCTCCACTTT